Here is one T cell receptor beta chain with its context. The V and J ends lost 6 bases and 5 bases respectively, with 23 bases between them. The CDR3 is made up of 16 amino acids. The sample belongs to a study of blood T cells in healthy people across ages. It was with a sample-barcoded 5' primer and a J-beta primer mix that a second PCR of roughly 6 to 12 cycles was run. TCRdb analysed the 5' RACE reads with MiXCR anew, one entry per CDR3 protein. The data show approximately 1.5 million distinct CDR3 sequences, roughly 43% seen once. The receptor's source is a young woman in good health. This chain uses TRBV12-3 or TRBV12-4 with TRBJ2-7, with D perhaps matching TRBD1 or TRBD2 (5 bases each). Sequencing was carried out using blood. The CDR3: CASRPTGTAIGDEQYF. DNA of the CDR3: TGTGCCAGCAGACCAACCGGGACGGCTATCGGCGACGAGCAGTACTTC.